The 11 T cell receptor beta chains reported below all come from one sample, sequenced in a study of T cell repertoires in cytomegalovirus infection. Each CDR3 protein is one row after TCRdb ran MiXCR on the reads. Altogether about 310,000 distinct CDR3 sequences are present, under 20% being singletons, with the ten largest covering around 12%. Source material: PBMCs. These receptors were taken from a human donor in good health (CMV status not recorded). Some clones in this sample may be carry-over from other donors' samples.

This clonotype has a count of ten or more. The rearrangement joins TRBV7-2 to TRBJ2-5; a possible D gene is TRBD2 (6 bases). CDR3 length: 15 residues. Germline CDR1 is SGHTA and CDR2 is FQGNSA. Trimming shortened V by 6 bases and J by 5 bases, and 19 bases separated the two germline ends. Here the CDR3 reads CASSSTLAIGETQYF. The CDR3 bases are TGTGCCAGCAGTTCCACTCTAGCGATAGGGGAGACCCAGTACTTC.

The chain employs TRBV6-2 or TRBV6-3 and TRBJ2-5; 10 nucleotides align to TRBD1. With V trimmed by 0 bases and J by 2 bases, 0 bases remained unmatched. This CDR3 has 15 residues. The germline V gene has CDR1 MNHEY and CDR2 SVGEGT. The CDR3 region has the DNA TGTGCCAGCAGTTACTCGGGACAGGGGCAAGAGACCCAGTACTTC. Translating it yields CASSYSGQGQETQYF.

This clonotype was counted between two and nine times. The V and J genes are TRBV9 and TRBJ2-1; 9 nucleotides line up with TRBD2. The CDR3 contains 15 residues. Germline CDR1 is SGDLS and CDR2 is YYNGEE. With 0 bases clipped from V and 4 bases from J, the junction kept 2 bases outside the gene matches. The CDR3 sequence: CASSVDSGGYNEQFF. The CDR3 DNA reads TGTGCCAGCAGCGTAGACAGCGGGGGGTACAATGAGCAGTTCTTC.

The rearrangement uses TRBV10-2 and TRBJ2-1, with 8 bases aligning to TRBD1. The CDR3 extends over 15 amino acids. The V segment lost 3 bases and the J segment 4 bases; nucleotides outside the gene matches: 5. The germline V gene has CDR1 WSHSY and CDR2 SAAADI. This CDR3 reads CASSDWGQEYNEQFF. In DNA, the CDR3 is TGCGCCAGCAGTGATTGGGGACAGGAATACAATGAGCAGTTCTTC.

CDR3 nucleotide sequence: TGTGCCAGTCAGGGTCGGGGGACCTACGAGCAGTACTTC. It codes for CASQGRGTYEQYF. The chain links TRBV27 to TRBJ2-7; a possible D gene is TRBD2 (6 bases). V gave up 9 bases and J gave up 2 bases, with 14 bases separating them. Germline values: CDR1 MNHEY, CDR2 SMNVEV (reference sequence). The CDR3 runs 13 residues.

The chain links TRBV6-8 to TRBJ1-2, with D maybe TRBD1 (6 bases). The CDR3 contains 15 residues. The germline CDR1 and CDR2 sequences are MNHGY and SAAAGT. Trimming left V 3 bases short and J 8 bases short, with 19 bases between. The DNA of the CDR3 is TGTGCCAGCAGTTATCTTGGGGGGCGCATTGGGGGCTACACCTTC. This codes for CASSYLGGRIGGYTF.

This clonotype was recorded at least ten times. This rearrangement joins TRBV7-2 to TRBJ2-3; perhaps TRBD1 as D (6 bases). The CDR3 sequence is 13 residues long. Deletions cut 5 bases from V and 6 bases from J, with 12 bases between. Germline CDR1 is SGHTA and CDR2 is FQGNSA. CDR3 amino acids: CASSKQGWDTQYF. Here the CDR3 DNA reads TGTGCCAGCAGCAAACAGGGTTGGGATACGCAGTATTTT.

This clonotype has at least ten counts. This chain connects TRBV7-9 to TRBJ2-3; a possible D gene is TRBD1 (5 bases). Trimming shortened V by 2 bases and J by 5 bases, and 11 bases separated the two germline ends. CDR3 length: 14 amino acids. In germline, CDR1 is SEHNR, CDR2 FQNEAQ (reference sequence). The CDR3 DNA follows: TGTGCCAGCAGCTTAATCGAAAGGGGAGATACGCAGTATTTT. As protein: CASSLIERGDTQYF.

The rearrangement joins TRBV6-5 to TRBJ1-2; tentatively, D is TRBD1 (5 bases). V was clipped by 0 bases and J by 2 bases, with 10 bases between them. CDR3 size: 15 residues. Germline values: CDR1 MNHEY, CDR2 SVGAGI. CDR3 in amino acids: CASSYSGGKNYGYTF. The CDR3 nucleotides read TGTGCCAGCAGTTACTCGGGGGGAAAGAACTATGGCTACACCTTC.

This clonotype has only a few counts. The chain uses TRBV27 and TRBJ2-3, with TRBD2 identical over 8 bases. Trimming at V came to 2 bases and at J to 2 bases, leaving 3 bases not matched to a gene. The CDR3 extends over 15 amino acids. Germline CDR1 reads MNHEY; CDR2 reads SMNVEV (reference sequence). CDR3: CASSLTSGNTDTQYF. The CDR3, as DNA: TGTGCCAGCAGTTTAACTAGCGGAAACACAGATACGCAGTATTTT.

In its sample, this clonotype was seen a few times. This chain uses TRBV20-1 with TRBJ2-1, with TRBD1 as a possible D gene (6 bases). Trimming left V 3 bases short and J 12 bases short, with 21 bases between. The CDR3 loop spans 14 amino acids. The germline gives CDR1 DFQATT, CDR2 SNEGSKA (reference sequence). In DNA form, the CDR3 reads TGCAGTGCTAGTAAGGGACAAGCCACTTTAGGGCAGTTCTTC. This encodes CSASKGQATLGQFF.